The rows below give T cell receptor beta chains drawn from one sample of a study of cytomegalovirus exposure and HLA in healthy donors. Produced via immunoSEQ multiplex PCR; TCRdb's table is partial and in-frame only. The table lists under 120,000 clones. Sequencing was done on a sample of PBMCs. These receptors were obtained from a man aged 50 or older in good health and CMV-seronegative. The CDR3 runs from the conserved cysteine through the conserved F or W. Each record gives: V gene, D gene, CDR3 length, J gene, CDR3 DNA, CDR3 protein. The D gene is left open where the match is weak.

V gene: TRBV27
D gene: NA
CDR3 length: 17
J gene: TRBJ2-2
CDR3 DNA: TGTGCCAGCAGCCGACGGGATGGGGTTGGTCGCACCGGGGAGCTGTTTTTT
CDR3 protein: CASSRRDGVGRTGELFF

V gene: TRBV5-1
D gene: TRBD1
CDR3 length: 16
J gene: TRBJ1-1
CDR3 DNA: TGCGCCAGCAGCTTGGATGGACAGGGGATGAACACTGAAGCTTTCTTT
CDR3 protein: CASSLDGQGMNTEAFF

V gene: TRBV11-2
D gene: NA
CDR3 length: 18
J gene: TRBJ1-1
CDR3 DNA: TGTGCCAGCAGCTTACCACCCGGGGGGGACCCGGTTCTCACTGAAGCTTTCTTT
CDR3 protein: CASSLPPGGDPVLTEAFF

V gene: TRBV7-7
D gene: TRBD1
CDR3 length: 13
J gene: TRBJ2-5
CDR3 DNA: TGTGCTAGCAGCCTGGACAGGAGAGAGACCCAGTACTTC
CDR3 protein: CASSLDRRETQYF

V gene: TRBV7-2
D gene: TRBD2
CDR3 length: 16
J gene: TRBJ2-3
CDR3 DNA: TGTGCCAGCAGCTTAGCTGGGGGGGGGAGCACAGATACGCAGTATTTT
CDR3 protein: CASSLAGGGSTDTQYF

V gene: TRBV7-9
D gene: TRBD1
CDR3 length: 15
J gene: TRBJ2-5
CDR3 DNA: TGTGCCAGCAGCTTATTCGGGACAGGGGAAGAGACCCAGTACTTC
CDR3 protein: CASSLFGTGEETQYF

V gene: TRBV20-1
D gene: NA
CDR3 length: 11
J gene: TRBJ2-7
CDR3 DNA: TGCAGTGCTCCCACAGATTCCGAGCAGTACTTC
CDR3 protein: CSAPTDSEQYF

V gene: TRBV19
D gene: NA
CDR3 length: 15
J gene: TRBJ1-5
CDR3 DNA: TGTGCCAGTAGTATACTTCTAGAAGGTTATCAGCCCCAGCATTTT
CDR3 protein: CASSILLEGYQPQHF

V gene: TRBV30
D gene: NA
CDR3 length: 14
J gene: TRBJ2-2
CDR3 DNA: TGTGCCTGGAGTAGTATGGGGAGAGGTGGGGAGCTGTTTTTT
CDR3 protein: CAWSSMGRGGELFF

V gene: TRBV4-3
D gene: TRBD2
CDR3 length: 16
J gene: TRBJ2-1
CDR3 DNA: TGCGCCAGCAGCCAGGGACTAGCGGGCTCCTACAATGAGCAGTTCTTC
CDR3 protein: CASSQGLAGSYNEQFF

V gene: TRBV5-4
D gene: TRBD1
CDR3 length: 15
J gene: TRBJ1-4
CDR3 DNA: TGTGCCAGCAGCTTCACCGGGACAGTGAATGAAAAACTGTTTTTT
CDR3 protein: CASSFTGTVNEKLFF

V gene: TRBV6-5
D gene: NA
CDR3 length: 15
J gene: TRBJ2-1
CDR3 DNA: TGTGCCAGCAGTTATAGCTCCGCGGGGAACAATGAGCAGTTCTTC
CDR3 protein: CASSYSSAGNNEQFF

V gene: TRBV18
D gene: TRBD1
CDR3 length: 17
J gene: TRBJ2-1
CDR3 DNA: TGTGCCAGCTCACCACAGGCTACGGGACAGGGGGCCTATGAGCAGTTCTTC
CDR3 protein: CASSPQATGQGAYEQFF

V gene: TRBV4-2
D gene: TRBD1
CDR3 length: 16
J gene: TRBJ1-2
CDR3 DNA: TGTGCCAGCAGCCACCCTGGGACAGTCGACGGCTATGGCTACACCTTC
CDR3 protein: CASSHPGTVDGYGYTF

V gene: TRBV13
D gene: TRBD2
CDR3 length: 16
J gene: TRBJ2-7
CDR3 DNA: TGTGCCAGCAGCTCCCGGGGTAGCGGGTGGTTTGGCGAGCAGTACTTC
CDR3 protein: CASSSRGSGWFGEQYF

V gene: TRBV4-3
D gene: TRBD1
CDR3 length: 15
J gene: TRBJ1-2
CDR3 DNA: TGCGCCAGCAGCCAAGATCAGACAGGGGCTTATGGCTACACCTTC
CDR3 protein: CASSQDQTGAYGYTF

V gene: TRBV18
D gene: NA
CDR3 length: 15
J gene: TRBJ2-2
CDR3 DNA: TGTGCCAGCTCACCCGTGGGACAGAACACCGGGGAGCTGTTTTTT
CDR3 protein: CASSPVGQNTGELFF

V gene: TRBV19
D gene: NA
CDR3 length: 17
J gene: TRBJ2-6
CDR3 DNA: TGTGCCAGTGGGGGTCGGGGGACCCGCTCTGGGGCCAACGTCCTGACTTTC
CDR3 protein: CASGGRGTRSGANVLTF

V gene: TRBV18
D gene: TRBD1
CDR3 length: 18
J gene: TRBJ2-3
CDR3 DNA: TGTGCCAGCTCACCACCGAGGGCCGGGACAGTAAGCACAGATACGCAGTATTTT
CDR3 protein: CASSPPRAGTVSTDTQYF

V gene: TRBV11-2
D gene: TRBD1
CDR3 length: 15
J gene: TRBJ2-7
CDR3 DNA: TGTGCCAGCAGCCTACAACGGACAGGGGTCAACGAGCAGTACTTC
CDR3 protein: CASSLQRTGVNEQYF

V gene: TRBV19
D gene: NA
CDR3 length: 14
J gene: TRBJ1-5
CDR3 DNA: TGTGCCAGTAGTATAGTTAGGGGGAATCAGCCCCAGCATTTT
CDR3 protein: CASSIVRGNQPQHF

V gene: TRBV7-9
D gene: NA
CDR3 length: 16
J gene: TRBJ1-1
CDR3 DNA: TGTGCCAGCAGCCCCTATGCGGGGGGAACGAACACTGAAGCTTTCTTT
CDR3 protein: CASSPYAGGTNTEAFF

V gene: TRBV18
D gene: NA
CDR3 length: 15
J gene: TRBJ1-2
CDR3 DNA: TGTGCCAGCTCACCTGAAAGCAGGGTTTATTATGGCTACACCTTC
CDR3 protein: CASSPESRVYYGYTF

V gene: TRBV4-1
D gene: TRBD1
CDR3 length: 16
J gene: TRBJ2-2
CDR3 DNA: TGCGCCAGCAGCCTCCAACAGGGGGCTCAGGGTAGGGAGCTGTTTTTT
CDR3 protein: CASSLQQGAQGRELFF